The clone carrying this T cell receptor (beta chain) was found many times. Its antigen is unidentified. The junction and the germline gene differ at one end; a read error may be behind it. The sequenced fragment ends 3 residues before the CDR3 boundary, so the rest is inferred from the germline J gene. The data derive from a study of T cell clonality in common variable immunodeficiency. TCRdb keeps only in-frame clones here, not all; method: immunoSEQ multiplex PCR. The sample has fewer than 70,000 clones, none seen only once. The CDR3 loop spans 13 amino acids. Looked up from germline, CDR1 is SSHAT and CDR2 is FNYEAQ (reference sequence). General study points: Fewer TCRbeta clones were shared among CVID subjects than controls. CVID subjects had higher TCRbeta clonality than healthy controls, most marked in about a third.

The rearrangement joins TRBV7-7 to TRBJ2-7; D call uncertain. This receptor was identified in a person aged 18 to 70 in good health. The sample was peripheral blood mononuclear cells. This CDR3 is CASSLVSDGEQYF. The CDR3 bases that were read are TGTGCTAGCAGCTTAGTCAGCGACGGCGAG.